This T cell receptor beta chain emerged from a study of cytomegalovirus exposure and HLA in healthy donors. Study details: About 82 million unique TCRs from HLA-typed donors were held in an early release of data.

Trimming shortened V by 4 bases and J by 0 bases, and 13 bases separated the two germline ends. Germline assignment: CDR1 SGHVS and CDR2 FQNEAQ. The CDR3 extends over 16 amino acids. This clone was observed a single time. Its antigen remains unknown. Findings and limits, study-wide: Presence/absence results assume similar sequencing depth per donor, which may not hold.

PCR employed 60 Vbeta and 13 Jbeta primers. The protocol was immunoSEQ multiplex PCR, while the TCRdb copy is restricted to in-frame clones and leaves out a portion. This table holds around 140,000 clones, roughly four fifths found once. This receptor was identified in a female donor in good health and CMV-seronegative. Sample: PBMCs. The chain uses TRBV7-8 and TRBJ1-3; the D gene is possibly TRBD1 (5 bases). CDR3 protein: CASSSGGLDSGNTIYF. CDR3 in DNA: TGTGCCAGCAGCTCGGGGGGACTTGACTCTGGAAACACCATATATTTT.